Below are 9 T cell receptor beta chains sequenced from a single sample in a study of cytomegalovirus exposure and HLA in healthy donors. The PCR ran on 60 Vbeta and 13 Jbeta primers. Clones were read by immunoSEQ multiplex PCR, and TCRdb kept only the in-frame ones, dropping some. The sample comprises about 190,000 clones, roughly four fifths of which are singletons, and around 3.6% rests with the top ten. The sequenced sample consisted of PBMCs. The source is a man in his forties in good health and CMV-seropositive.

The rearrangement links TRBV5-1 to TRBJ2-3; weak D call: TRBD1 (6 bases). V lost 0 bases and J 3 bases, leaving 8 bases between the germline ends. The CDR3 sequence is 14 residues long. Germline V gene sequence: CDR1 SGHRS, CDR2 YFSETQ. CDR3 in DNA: TGCGCCAGCAGCTTGGACAGGGAAACAGATACGCAGTATTTT. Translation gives CASSLDRETDTQYF.

CDR3 DNA sequence: TGCGCCAGCAGCTTGGAAGGCAGGGGAGAGACCCAGTACTTC. This translates into CASSLEGRGETQYF. V gene TRBV5-1 combines with J gene TRBJ2-5; a possible D gene is TRBD1 (6 bases). The length of the CDR3 is 14 residues. Looked up from germline, CDR1 is SGHRS and CDR2 is YFSETQ. V lost 0 bases and J lost 4, with 10 bases in between.

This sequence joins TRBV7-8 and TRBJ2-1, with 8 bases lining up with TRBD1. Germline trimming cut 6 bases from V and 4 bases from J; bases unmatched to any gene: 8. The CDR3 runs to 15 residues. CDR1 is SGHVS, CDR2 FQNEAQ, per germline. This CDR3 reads CASRRSRDRYNEQFF. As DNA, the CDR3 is TGTGCCAGCAGGCGGTCCCGGGACAGGTACAATGAGCAGTTCTTC.

CDR3 in amino acids: CASSVNRGYEQYF. The CDR3 coding sequence is TGTGCCAGCAGCGTAAACAGGGGCTACGAGCAGTACTTC. The chain links TRBV11-2 to TRBJ2-7; TRBD1 matches at 7 bases. The V and J ends lost 5 bases and 3 bases, in that order; junction bases with no gene match: 4. CDR1 is SGHAT, CDR2 FQNNGV, per germline. This CDR3 has 13 residues.

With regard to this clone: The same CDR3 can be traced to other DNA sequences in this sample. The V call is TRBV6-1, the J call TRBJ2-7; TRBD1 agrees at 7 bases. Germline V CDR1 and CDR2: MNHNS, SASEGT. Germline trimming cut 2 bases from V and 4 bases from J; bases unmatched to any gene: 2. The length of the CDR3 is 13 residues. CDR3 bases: TGTGCCAGCAGTGAAACAGGGGCATACGAGCAGTACTTC. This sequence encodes CASSETGAYEQYF.

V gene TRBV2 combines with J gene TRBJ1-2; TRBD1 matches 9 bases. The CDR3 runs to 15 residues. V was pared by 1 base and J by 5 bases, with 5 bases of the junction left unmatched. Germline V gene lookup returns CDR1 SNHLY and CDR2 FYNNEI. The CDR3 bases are TGTGCCAGCAGTGAAGTTGGGGACAGGGAATATGGCTACACCTTC. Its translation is CASSEVGDREYGYTF.

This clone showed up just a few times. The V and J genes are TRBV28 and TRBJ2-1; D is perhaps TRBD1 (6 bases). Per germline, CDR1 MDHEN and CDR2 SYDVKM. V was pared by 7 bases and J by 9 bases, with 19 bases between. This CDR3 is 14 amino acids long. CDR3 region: CASTSGQVLSEQFF. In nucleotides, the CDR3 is TGTGCCAGCACCTCGGGACAAGTACTAAGTGAGCAGTTCTTC.

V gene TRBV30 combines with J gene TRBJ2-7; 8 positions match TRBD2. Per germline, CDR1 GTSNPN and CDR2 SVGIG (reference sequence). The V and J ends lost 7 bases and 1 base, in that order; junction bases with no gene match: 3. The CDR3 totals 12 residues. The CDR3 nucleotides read TGTGCCTATAGCGGGACTTCCTACGAGCAGTACTTC. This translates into CAYSGTSYEQYF. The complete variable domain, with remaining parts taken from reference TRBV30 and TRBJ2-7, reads SQTIHQWPATLVQPVGSPLSLECTVEGTSNPNLYWYRQAAGRGLQLLFYSVGIGQISSEVPQNLSASRPQDRQFILSSKKLLLSDSGFYLCAYSGTSYEQYFGPGTRLTVT.

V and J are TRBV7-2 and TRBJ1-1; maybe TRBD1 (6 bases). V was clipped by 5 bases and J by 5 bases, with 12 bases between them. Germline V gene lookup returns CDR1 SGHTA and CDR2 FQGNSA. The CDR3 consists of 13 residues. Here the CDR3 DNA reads TGTGCCAGCAGCCTACAGGGTGGTACTGAAGCTTTCTTT. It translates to CASSLQGGTEAFF.